This TCR beta chain came from a study of blood T cell repertoires in COVID-19. About this clone itself: The CDR3 does not end in the conserved phenylalanine or tryptophan, so this is likely a read error. No DNA is shown, since the ends of the CDR3 on it are uncertain; the CDR3 is the one TCRdb lists.

TCRdb's copy holds only in-frame clones and misses some; the assay was immunoSEQ multiplex PCR. The repertoire includes about 270,000 clones, roughly nine tenths of them detected once, and 2% to 2.5% sits in the top ten. The CDR3 totals 12 residues, both ends included. The germline CDR1 and CDR2 sequences are MNHNY and SVGAGI (reference sequence). The material sequenced was peripheral blood. This clonotype was sampled from a middle-aged man with acute or convalescent COVID-19. The rearrangement uses TRBV6-6 and TRBJ1-1; TRBD1, as called in the table, went unchecked against the DNA. CDR3 sequence: CASSHKGHASPV.